This T cell receptor beta chain was captured in a study of OX40 agonist ivuxolimab in advanced cancers. The CDR3 is 13 residues long. Deletions cut 3 bases from V and 0 bases from J, with 6 bases between. Germline V CDR1 and CDR2: MNHEY, SMNVEV (reference sequence). Some clones are missing from TCRdb's copy, which holds only in-frame ones; the method was immunoSEQ multiplex PCR. This repertoire shows about 83,000 clones, around 85% found once; its top ten account for 7.3%. The source was CD4+ or CD8+ T cells sorted from blood, collected in a trial of the OX40 agonist ivuxolimab. The chain links TRBV27 to TRBJ2-7; D unclear. The sequence derives from an adult with an advanced solid tumor such as melanoma, head and neck, liver or kidney cancer. The CDR3 coding sequence is TGTGCCAGCAGTTTGGTTGTCTCCTACGAGCAGTACTTC. It encodes CASSLVVSYEQYF.